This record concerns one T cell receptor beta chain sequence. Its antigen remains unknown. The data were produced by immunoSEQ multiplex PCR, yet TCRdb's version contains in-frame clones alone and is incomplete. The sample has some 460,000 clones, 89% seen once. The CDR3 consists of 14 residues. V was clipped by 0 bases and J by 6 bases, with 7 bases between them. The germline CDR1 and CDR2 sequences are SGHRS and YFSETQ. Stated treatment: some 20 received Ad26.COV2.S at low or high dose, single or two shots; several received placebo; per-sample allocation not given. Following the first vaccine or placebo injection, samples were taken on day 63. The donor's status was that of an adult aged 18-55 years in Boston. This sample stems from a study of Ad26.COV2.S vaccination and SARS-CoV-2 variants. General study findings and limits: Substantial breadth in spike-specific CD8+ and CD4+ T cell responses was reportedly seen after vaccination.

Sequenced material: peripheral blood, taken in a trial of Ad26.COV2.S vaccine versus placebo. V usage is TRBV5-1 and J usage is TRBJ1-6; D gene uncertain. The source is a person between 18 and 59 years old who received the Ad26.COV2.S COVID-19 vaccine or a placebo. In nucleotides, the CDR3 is TGCGCCAGCAGCTTGGAGGCCGGTAATTCACCCCTCCACTTT. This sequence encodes CASSLEAGNSPLHF.